This T cell receptor beta chain was recorded in a study of beta chain features in type 1 diabetes. The isolated RNA, all of it, was reverse transcribed, so expressed TCRB transcripts were what got sequenced. This table comes from immunoSEQ multiplex PCR, and its TCRdb copy is limited to in-frame clones, with some not included. The data show over 500,000 clones, around 15% seen once. The V and J ends lost 3 bases and 0 bases respectively, with 11 bases between them. The CDR3 extends over 15 amino acids. CDR1 is MNHEY and CDR2 is SMNVEV in the germline V gene (reference sequence). The origin of this receptor is a man aged 18 to 30 in good health. The gene calls are TRBV27 and TRBJ1-1; D remains ambiguous. Sequences were obtained from naive CD4+ T cells from blood. The CDR3 coding sequence is TGTGCCAGCAGTTTTGATAGGACGATGAACACTGAAGCTTTCTTT. Translation: CASSFDRTMNTEAFF.